The 7 T cell receptor beta chains reported below all come from one sample, sequenced in a study of blood T cell repertoires in COVID-19. The data were produced by immunoSEQ multiplex PCR, yet TCRdb's version contains in-frame clones alone and is incomplete. This sample has more than 300,000 clones, with approximately 89% found just once. The sequenced sample was peripheral blood. The receptors stem from a woman aged 18-29 years who had recovered from COVID-19.

The chain carries TRBV5-1 and TRBJ1-1; no clear D gene. This CDR3 has 15 amino acids. V was cut by 2 bases and J by 3 bases, with 14 bases left in between. The germline V gene has CDR1 SGHRS and CDR2 YFSETQ. For the CDR3, the DNA is TGCGCCAGCAGCTTAGGGCCACCCGGGGACACTGAAGCTTTCTTT. It codes for CASSLGPPGDTEAFF.

This chain joins TRBV10-3 and TRBJ2-3; D may be TRBD2 (5 bases). With 2 bases removed from V and 2 bases from J, the gap between germline ends came to 11 bases. The CDR3 is 15 residues long. Per the germline V gene, CDR1 is ENHRY and CDR2 is SYGVKD. CDR3 sequence: CAISEPTGNTDTQYF. In nucleotides, the CDR3 is TGTGCCATCAGTGAGCCGACGGGAAACACAGATACGCAGTATTTT.

This chain joins TRBV9 and TRBJ2-1; tentatively, D is TRBD1 (6 bases). The CDR3 totals 14 residues. Trimming cost V 3 bases and J 3 bases, with 10 bases left between them. The germline V gene encodes CDR1 SGDLS and CDR2 YYNGEE. CDR3 nucleotide sequence: TGTGCCAGCAGCGAACAGGGCCACTACAATGAGCAGTTCTTC. Residues: CASSEQGHYNEQFF.

DNA of the CDR3: TGTGCCAGCTCACCACGGGGCAAGAACACCGGGGAGCTGTTTTTT. Translating it yields CASSPRGKNTGELFF. The chain recombines TRBV18 with TRBJ2-2, with TRBD1 as a possible D gene (5 bases). Deletions cut 1 base from V and 1 base from J, with 7 bases between. The CDR3 is 15 amino acids. Germline CDR1 KGHSH, CDR2 LQKENI.

The CDR3 loop is CARRPQTGSGGNTIYF. The CDR3 nucleotides read TGTGCCAGAAGGCCCCAAACCGGGTCGGGGGGAAACACCATATATTTT. This chain joins TRBV7-5 and TRBJ1-3. TRBV7-5 is a recognized pseudogene. CDR3 length equals 16 residues.

The V and J genes are TRBV14 and TRBJ2-3; TRBD2 matches at 7 bases. J was trimmed by 4 bases and V by 4 bases; bases with no gene match: 8. Looked up from germline, CDR1 is SGHDN and CDR2 is FVKESK. This CDR3 is built from 15 residues. The DNA for the CDR3 is TGTGCCAGCAGCCCCGCGGGAGAGCCTCCAGATACGCAGTATTTT. This translates into CASSPAGEPPDTQYF.

This clone occurred once. This chain links TRBV7-9 with TRBJ1-2; the match to TRBD1 covers 9 bases. The CDR3 is made up of 15 amino acids. After removal of 9 bases from V and 2 bases from J, the junction contained 10 bases not matched to a gene. Looked up from germline, CDR1 is SEHNR and CDR2 is FQNEAQ (reference sequence). CDR3 sequence: CASFDRDRANYGYTF. CDR3 DNA: TGTGCCAGTTTTGACCGGGACAGGGCCAACTATGGCTACACCTTC.